This T cell receptor beta chain is drawn from a study of cytomegalovirus exposure and HLA in healthy donors. Study-wide results and limits: Rates of TCR association differed by HLA locus in a later analysis, with DRB1 highest and HLA-C lowest. For most subjects, TCR beta sequences were reported to predict HLA-A and HLA-B alleles with accuracy.

The PCR was carried out with 60 Vbeta primers and 13 Jbeta primers. The repertoire was sequenced with immunoSEQ multiplex PCR; TCRdb's copy has only in-frame clones and lacks some. The sample shows 200,000 or so clones, around four fifths of them seen only once. Those who donated were healthy bone marrow donors. Trimming removed 3 bases from V and 1 base from J; junction bases left unmatched: 1. Germline V gives CDR1 KGHSH, CDR2 LQKENI. The CDR3 loop spans 14 amino acids. Regarding this clone: Its antigen is currently unknown. The sample carries other DNA sequences with the same CDR3.

Sequencing was done on a sample of PBMCs. The origin of this receptor is a man aged 50 or older in good health and CMV-seronegative. The V and J genes are TRBV18 and TRBJ1-1, with 8 bases identical to TRBD1. The CDR3 bases are TGTGCCAGCTCACCCGGACAGGGGAACACTGAAGCTTTCTTT. It translates to CASSPGQGNTEAFF.